This TCR beta chain was observed in a study of shared clonotypes between healthy human individuals. For the study at large: The study enrolled a couple of women and a few men aged 18 to 49. Notes on the study in general: Across subsets, estimated richness was generally greater for naive than for memory populations. When naive CD4 clonotypes were compared across a few donors, around 5% were shared. It was expected that sequencing depth would affect clonotype sharing among donors.

Details on this clone: Its matching antigen is unknown.

Between the trimmed V and J ends, which lost 0 bases and 5 bases, there was a span of 12 bases. The CDR3 covers 16 residues. Germline CDR1 is SGDLS and CDR2 is YYNGEE. Assay used: immunoSEQ multiplex PCR; TCRdb lists only in-frame clones, some missing. The sample has 2.5 million or so clones, approximately 94% seen once. V and J are TRBV9 and TRBJ1-6; tentatively, D is TRBD1 (6 bases). The clonotype comes from a young man in good health. What was sequenced was naive CD4+ T cells sorted from blood. As for subset: CD45RA+ positively selected. This chain's CDR3 is CASSVEGGKNNSPLHF. DNA of the CDR3: TGTGCCAGCAGCGTAGAAGGGGGGAAAAATAATTCACCCCTCCACTTT. Supplemented by reference TRBV9 and TRBJ1-6, the full variable domain reads DSGVTQTPKHLITATGQRVTLRCSPRSGDLSVYWYQQSLDQGLQFLIQYYNGEERAKGNILERFSAQQFPDLHSELNLSSLELGDSALYFCASSVEGGKNNSPLHFGNGTRLTVT.